The rows below give T cell receptor beta chains drawn from one sample of a study of shared clonotypes between healthy human individuals. Generated by immunoSEQ multiplex PCR, the TCRdb table keeps only in-frame clones and is missing some. Altogether over a million clones are present, roughly 95% being singletons, with the ten largest covering approximately 1.1%. The sample consisted of naive CD4+ T cells sorted from blood. These TCRs come from a man in his thirties or forties in good health. CDR3s include the opening cysteine and the closing phenylalanine or tryptophan. D genes are given only for firm matches. Clone size appears in some rows only: once, few, many, or a class for an expanded clone.

j_call d_call v_call clone_size cdr3_nt cdr3_aa
TRBJ2-7 NA TRBV28 NA TGTGCCAGCAGTTCCCCGGGACACGAGCAGTACTTC CASSSPGHEQYF
TRBJ1-2 TRBD1 TRBV13 NA TGTGCCAGCAGCGCCGGGACAGGGCCCCATGGCTACACCTTC CASSAGTGPHGYTF
TRBJ1-3 TRBD1 TRBV6-1 NA TGTGCCAGCAGTGCTCTGACAGGGGCACCCCCTCTCTCTGGAAACACCATATATTTT CASSALTGAPPLSGNTIYF
TRBJ2-7 NA TRBV5-4 NA TGTGCCAGCAGCCCAAGGGGCAGTACCTACGAGCAGTACTTC CASSPRGSTYEQYF
TRBJ1-4 NA TRBV18 once TGTGCCAGCTCACCGCAGTCTGGTGAAAAACTGTTTTTT CASSPQSGEKLFF
TRBJ1-3 NA TRBV11-2 NA TGTGCCAGCAGCTTAGGGCGATCCTCTGGAAACACCATATATTTT CASSLGRSSGNTIYF
TRBJ2-3 NA TRBV18 NA TGTGCCAGCTCACCTTCGAGGGCCGCAGATACGCAGTATTTT CASSPSRAADTQYF
TRBJ1-1 TRBD1 TRBV10-3 NA TGTGCCATCAGATCTGGACAGGGTGGCACTGAAGCTTTCTTT CAIRSGQGGTEAFF
TRBJ2-1 TRBD2 TRBV9 NA TGTGCCAGCAGGGAGACTAGCGGGAACTCATATTTCTACAATGAGCAGTTCTTC CASRETSGNSYFYNEQFF
TRBJ1-2 NA TRBV28 NA TGTGCCAGCAGTTTAACCCTTACTAACTATGGCTACACCTTC CASSLTLTNYGYTF
TRBJ1-4 NA TRBV5-1 NA TGCGCCAGCAGCCAACAGGGTCCCTCTCCGGGAAAACTGTTTTTT CASSQQGPSPGKLFF
TRBJ2-1 NA TRBV6-1 once TGTGCCAGCAGGGGGCCTAGCTCCTACAATGAGCAGTTCTTC CASRGPSSYNEQFF
TRBJ2-1 TRBD2 TRBV7-3 NA TGTGCCAGCAGCTCAAAAAGCGGGAGGGACTACAATGAGCAGTTCTTC CASSSKSGRDYNEQFF
TRBJ2-3 NA TRBV5-4 NA TGTGCCAGCAGCCCACTCTCGGGCACAGATACGCAGTATTTT CASSPLSGTDTQYF
TRBJ1-4 NA TRBV19 NA TGTGCCAGTAGTATATCTCCCGATTTGCGAAAACTGTTTTTT CASSISPDLRKLFF
TRBJ1-4 NA TRBV9 once TGTGCCAGCAGCGAGGGTGTTTCTAATGAAAAACTGTTTTTT CASSEGVSNEKLFF
TRBJ2-5 NA TRBV20-1 once TGCAGTGTTGGTGAGACCCAGTACTTC CSVGETQYF
TRBJ2-7 NA TRBV10-3 NA TGTGCCACGCCCGGGGGATCCTACGAGCAGTACTTC CATPGGSYEQYF
TRBJ2-7 NA TRBV5-1 NA TGCGCCAGCAGCCTATCCGTTTCCTACGAGCAGTACTTC CASSLSVSYEQYF
TRBJ2-7 TRBD1 TRBV19 NA TGTGCCAGTAGTCCGCGTACAGGGGGCTACTACGAGCAGTACTTC CASSPRTGGYYEQYF
TRBJ2-7 NA TRBV27 NA TGTGCCAGCAGTACTACTTCGAGGGCGTCCTACGAGCAGTACTTC CASSTTSRASYEQYF
TRBJ1-1 NA TRBV28 NA TGTGCCAGCAGTTACATCAAGAATACAGGGAACACTGAAGCTTTCTTT CASSYIKNTGNTEAFF
TRBJ2-1 NA TRBV7-2 NA TGTGCCAGCAGCGCCCCGAGTAATGAGCAGTTCTTC CASSAPSNEQFF
TRBJ2-1 TRBD2 TRBV29-1 NA TGCAGCGTTACAAAAAGTAGCGGGAGGTCCTACAATGAGCAGTTCTTC CSVTKSSGRSYNEQFF
TRBJ2-2 NA TRBV9 NA TGTGCCAGCAGCGTAACCCCGAGGGGGGACACCGGGGAGCTGTTTTTT CASSVTPRGDTGELFF
TRBJ2-2 TRBD1 TRBV6-5 NA TGTGCCAGCAAAACCGGACAGGGTGAGACCGGGGAGCTGTTTTTT CASKTGQGETGELFF
TRBJ2-3 NA TRBV5-1 NA TGCGCCAGCAGCTTGGGGGGGCTGCGGAGCACAGATACGCAGTATTTT CASSLGGLRSTDTQYF
TRBJ2-7 NA TRBV6-1 NA TGTGCCAGCAGTGAAGGTCCACTAGCCCCCTACGAGCAGTACTTC CASSEGPLAPYEQYF
TRBJ2-1 TRBD2 TRBV27 few TGTGCCAGCAGCGGACTAGCGGGAGTTTTGGTGCGTAATGAGCAGTTCTTC CASSGLAGVLVRNEQFF
TRBJ1-1 TRBD1 TRBV5-8 NA TGTGCCAGCAGCAAATACAGGGGAACTGAAGCTTTCTTT CASSKYRGTEAFF
TRBJ1-4 TRBD1 TRBV6-5 NA TGTGCCAGCAGTTACGGGGACAGGCTGTTTTTT CASSYGDRLFF
TRBJ2-1 NA TRBV18 NA TGTGCCAGCTCACCATCATCCAGCAAAGGGGGGAATGAGCAGTTCTTC CASSPSSSKGGNEQFF
TRBJ2-3 NA TRBV9 once TGTGCCAGCAGCGTAGGCCACCGTCAATCTCTTGATACGCAGTATTTT CASSVGHRQSLDTQYF